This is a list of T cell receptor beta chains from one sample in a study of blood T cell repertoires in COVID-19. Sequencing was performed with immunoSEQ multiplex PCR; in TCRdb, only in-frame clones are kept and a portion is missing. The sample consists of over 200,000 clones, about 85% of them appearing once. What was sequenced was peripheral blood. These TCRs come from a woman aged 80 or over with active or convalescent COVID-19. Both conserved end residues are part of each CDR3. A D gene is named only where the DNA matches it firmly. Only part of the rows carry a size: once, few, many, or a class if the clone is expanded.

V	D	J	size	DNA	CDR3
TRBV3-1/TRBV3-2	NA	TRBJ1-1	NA	TGTGCCAGCAGCCTCCGGGACCGGGGGACTGAAGCTTTCTTT	CASSLRDRGTEAFF
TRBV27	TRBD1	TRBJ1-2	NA	TGTGCCAGCAGTGCTAAGGGGGCATCGGTTAGAGACTATGGCTACACCTTC	CASSAKGASVRDYGYTF
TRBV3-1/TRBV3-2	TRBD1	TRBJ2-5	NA	TGTGCCAGCAGCCAAGGGTGGGGACAGGGGGCAGAGACCCAGTACTTC	CASSQGWGQGAETQYF
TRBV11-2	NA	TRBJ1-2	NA	TGTGCCAGCAGCGCCATTGGGTCTTCGTGGCGGCAGTATGGCTACACCTTC	CASSAIGSSWRQYGYTF
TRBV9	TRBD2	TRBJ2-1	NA	TGTGCCAGCAGCGCCCATTCGGGGGGGGCGGGCGGTGAGCAGTTCTTC	CASSAHSGGAGGEQFF
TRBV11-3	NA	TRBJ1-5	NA	TGTGCCAGCAGCTTAACGGGGGAAGATCAGCCCCAGCATTTT	CASSLTGEDQPQHF
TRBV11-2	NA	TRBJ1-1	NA	TGTGCCACCGGAGGGGATCACACTGAAGCTTTCTTT	CATGGDHTEAFF
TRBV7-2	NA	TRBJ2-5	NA	TGTGCCAGCAGCCCCCGCGTATTTCAAGAGACCCAGTACTTC	CASSPRVFQETQYF
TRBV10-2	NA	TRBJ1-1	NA	TGCGCCAGCAGTGGACAAAACACTGAAGCTTTCTTT	CASSGQNTEAFF
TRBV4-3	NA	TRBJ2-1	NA	TGCGCCAGCAGCCAAGTTGACTGGGACAATGAGCAGTTCTTC	CASSQVDWDNEQFF
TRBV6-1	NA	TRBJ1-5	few	TGTGCCAGCAGTGACCAGGGCCCTGATCAGCCCCAGCATTTT	CASSDQGPDQPQHF
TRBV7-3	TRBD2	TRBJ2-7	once	TGTGCCAGCAGCTCTAGCGGGAGGGCGGGGGAGCAGTACTTC	CASSSSGRAGEQYF
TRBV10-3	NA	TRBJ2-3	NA	TGTGCCATTCGGGGTTCGGCAGATACGCAGTATTTT	CAIRGSADTQYF
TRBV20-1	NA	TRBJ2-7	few	TGCAGTGCTAGTAAGGCAGGGGCACCTATCGAGCAGTACTTC	CSASKAGAPIEQYF
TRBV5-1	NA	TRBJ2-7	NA	TGCGCCACCGCTGTTAATCCCACGGACGAGCAGTACTTC	CATAVNPTDEQYF
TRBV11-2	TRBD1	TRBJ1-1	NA	TGTGCCAGCAGCCCGGGGCGGGGGACAGGGAGAGGGCGAGCTTTCTTT	CASSPGRGTGRGRAFF
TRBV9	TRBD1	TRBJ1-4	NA	TGTGCCAGCAGCGTGACCGGGACAGGGGGTGAAAAACTGTTTTTT	CASSVTGTGGEKLFF
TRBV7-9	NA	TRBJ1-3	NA	TGTGCCAGCAGCTTGATTGGCGGCAAATCTGGAAACACCATATATTTT	CASSLIGGKSGNTIYF
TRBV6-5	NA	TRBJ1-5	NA	TGTGCCAGCAGTTACTCGCGTATCCAGCCCCAGCATTTT	CASSYSRIQPQHF
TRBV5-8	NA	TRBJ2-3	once	TGTGCCAGCAGCTTGTGGGGGCGCGCAGATACGCAGTATTTT	CASSLWGRADTQYF
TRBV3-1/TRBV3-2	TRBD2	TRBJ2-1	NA	TGTGCCAGCAGCCAAGCTGTAGGGACTAGCCTTTACAATGAGCAGTTCTTC	CASSQAVGTSLYNEQFF
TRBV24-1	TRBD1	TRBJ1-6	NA	TGTGCCACCAGGAGTCGACCGGGACAGTCGCCCCTCCACTTT	CATRSRPGQSPLHF
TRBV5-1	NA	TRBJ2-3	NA	TGCGCCAGCAGCTATGGGGCAGCTTCGTTCACAGATACGCAGTATTTT	CASSYGAASFTDTQYF
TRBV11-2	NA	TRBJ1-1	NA	TGTGCCAGCAGCTTAAACTTTGAAGCTTTCTTT	CASSLNFEAFF
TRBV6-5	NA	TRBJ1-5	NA	TGTGCCAGCAGTCCTCTGGGGGAAGGGACTTGGTCCCAGCATTTT	CASSPLGEGTWSQHF
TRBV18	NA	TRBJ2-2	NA	TGTGCCAGCTCACCACCTAGTCTGGGTCGGAGCACCGGGGAGCTGTTTTTT	CASSPPSLGRSTGELFF
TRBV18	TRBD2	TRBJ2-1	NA	TGTGCCAGCTCACCACCATCCAGCGGGGTTCTCAATGAGCAGTTCTTC	CASSPPSSGVLNEQFF
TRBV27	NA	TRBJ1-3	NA	TGTGCCAACCAAACGGACAGAGGAAACACCATATATTTT	CANQTDRGNTIYF
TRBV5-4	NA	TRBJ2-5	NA	TGTGCCAGCAGCTTGAAACGGGAGAAGAGAGAGACCCAGTACTTC	CASSLKREKRETQYF
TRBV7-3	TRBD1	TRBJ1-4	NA	TGTGCCAGCAGCGTTACAGGGGCAACTAATGAAAAACTGTTTTTT	CASSVTGATNEKLFF
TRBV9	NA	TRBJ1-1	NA	TGTGCCAGCAGCGCGATAGACAGGCGGGAGAATGAAGCTTTCTTT	CASSAIDRRENEAFF
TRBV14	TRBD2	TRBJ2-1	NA	TGTGCCAGCAGCCAAGGGTACGGGAGGCACAATGAGCAGTTCTTC	CASSQGYGRHNEQFF
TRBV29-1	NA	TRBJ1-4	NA	TGCAGCGTTGTTAGGGGCGATGAAAAACTGTTTTTT	CSVVRGDEKLFF
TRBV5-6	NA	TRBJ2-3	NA	TGTGCCAGCAGCTTTTTTGAGGGTTCGCAGTATTTT	CASSFFEGSQYF
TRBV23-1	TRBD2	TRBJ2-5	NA	TGCGCCAGCAGTCAATCGAGGACAGGGGGACTAGCGGGGGATACGCCGGAGACCCAGTACTTC	CASSQSRTGGLAGDTPETQYF
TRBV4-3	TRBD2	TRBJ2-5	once	TGCGCCAGCAGCCCTGGACTAGCGGGGGGCCAAGAGACCCAGTACTTC	CASSPGLAGGQETQYF
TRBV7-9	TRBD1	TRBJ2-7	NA	TGTGCCAGCAGCCGAGGACAGGGGGAATCCTACGAGCAGTACTTC	CASSRGQGESYEQYF
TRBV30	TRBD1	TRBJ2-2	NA	TGTGCCTGGGTCGACAGGGGGCTGAACACCGGGGAGCTGTTTTTT	CAWVDRGLNTGELFF
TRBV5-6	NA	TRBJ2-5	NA	TGTGCCAGCAGCCAAGCAATCCTCCTTGGTCAAGAGACCCAGTACTTC	CASSQAILLGQETQYF
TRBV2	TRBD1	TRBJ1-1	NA	TGTGCCAGCAGGGGACAGGGGATGAACACTGAAGCTTTCTTT	CASRGQGMNTEAFF
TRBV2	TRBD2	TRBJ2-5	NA	TGTGCCAGCCAATCGGGAGGGTTTAAAGAGACCCAGTACTTC	CASQSGGFKETQYF
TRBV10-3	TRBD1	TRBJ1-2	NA	TGTGCCATCACCCTGACAGGGGTGGATGGCTACACCTTC	CAITLTGVDGYTF
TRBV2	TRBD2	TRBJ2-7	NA	TGTGCCAACCCTAGCGGGTCCACCTACGAGCAGTACTTC	CANPSGSTYEQYF
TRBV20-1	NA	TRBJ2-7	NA	TGCAGTGCTAGTATTTTAGGTTTCGCGGGACCAGACGACGAGCAGTACTTC	CSASILGFAGPDDEQYF
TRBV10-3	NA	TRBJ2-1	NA	TGTGCCATCAGTGAGTCGGCCACAGGGTTCAGGTTAGGTGAGCAGTTCTTC	CAISESATGFRLGEQFF
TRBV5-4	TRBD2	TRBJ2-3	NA	TGTGCCAGCAGCCAGGGTGGCGGGAGTCCGCATACGCAGTATTTT	CASSQGGGSPHTQYF
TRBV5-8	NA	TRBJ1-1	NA	TGTGCCAGCAGCCTAGACAGCCTGAACACTGAAGCTTTCTTT	CASSLDSLNTEAFF
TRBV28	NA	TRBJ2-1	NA	TGTGCCACCACCTGGGCGGGCGTAAATGAGCAGTTCTTC	CATTWAGVNEQFF
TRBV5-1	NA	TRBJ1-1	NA	TGCGCCAGCAGCTACGGACAGAGGACTGAAGCTTTCTTT	CASSYGQRTEAFF
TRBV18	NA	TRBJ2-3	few	TGTGCCAGCTCACCTTTGGCCCAGGAAACAGATACGCAGTATTTT	CASSPLAQETDTQYF
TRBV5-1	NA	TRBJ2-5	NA	TGCGCCAGCAGCTACGGAGGATCGGGGGAGACCCAGTACTTC	CASSYGGSGETQYF
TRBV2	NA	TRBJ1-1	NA	TGTGCCAGCAGTGAAGGCCGGTTGAACACTGAAGCTTTCTTT	CASSEGRLNTEAFF